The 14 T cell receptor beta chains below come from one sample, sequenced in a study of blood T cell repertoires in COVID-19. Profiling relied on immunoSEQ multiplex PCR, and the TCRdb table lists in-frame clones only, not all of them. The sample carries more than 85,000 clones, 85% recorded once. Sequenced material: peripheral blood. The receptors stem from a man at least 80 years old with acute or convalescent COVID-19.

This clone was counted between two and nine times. The CDR3 nucleotides read TGTGCCAGCAGTGTTGGCCCCAACTATGGCTACACCTTC. Translation: CASSVGPNYGYTF. The J gene is TRBJ1-2, the V gene TRBV25-1; D not certain. This CDR3 has 13 residues. Germline V gene lookup returns CDR1 MGHDK and CDR2 SYGVNS. Trimming removed 4 bases at V and 2 bases at J, with 8 bases between.

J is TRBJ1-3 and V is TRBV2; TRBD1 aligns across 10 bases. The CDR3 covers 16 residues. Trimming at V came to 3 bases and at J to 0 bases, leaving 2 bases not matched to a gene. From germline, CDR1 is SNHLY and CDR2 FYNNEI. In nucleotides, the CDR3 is TGTGCCAGCAGTGAGGGACAGGGGAGCTCTGGAAACACCATATATTTT. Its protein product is CASSEGQGSSGNTIYF.

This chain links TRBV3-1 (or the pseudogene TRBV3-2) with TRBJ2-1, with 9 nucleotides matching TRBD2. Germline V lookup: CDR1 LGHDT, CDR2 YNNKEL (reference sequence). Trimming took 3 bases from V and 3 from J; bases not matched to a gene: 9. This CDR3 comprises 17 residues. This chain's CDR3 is CASSQSLAGDLYNEQFF. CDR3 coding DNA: TGTGCCAGCAGCCAGTCCTTAGCGGGAGACCTCTACAATGAGCAGTTCTTC.

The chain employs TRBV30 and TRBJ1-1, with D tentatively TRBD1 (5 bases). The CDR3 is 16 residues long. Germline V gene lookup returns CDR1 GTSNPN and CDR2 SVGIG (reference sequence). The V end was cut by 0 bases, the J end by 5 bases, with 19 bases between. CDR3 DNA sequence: TGTGCCTGGAGTGTACTTGGGCGGGGGGTTGAGACTGAAGCTTTCTTT. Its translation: CAWSVLGRGVETEAFF.

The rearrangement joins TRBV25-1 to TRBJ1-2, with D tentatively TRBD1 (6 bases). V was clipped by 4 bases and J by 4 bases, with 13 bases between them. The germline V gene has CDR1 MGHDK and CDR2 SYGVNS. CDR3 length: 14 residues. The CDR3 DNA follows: TGTGCCAGCAGTGGTACAGGGTTTGGCTATGGCTACACCTTC. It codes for CASSGTGFGYGYTF.

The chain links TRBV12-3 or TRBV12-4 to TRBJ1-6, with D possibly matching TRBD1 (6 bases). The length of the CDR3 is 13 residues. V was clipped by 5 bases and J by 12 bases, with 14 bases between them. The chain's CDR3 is CASSTTGLGPLHF. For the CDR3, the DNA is TGTGCCAGCAGTACGACAGGATTGGGACCCCTCCACTTT.

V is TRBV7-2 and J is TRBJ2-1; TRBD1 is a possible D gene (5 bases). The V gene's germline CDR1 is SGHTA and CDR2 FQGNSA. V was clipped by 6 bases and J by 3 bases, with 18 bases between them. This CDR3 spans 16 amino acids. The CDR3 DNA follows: TGTGCCAGCAGAACCGTCCCACGACAGATCTACAATGAGCAGTTCTTC. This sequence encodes CASRTVPRQIYNEQFF.

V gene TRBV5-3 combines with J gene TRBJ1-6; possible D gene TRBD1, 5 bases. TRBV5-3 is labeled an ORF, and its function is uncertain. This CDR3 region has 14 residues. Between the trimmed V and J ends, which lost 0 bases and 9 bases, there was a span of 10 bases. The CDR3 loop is CARSLVGGLSPLHF. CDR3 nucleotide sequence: TGTGCCAGAAGCTTGGTCGGGGGTCTTTCACCCCTCCACTTT.

The CDR3 region is CASSLRGGSYTF. In nucleotides, the CDR3 is TGTGCCAGCAGCCTCCGGGGAGGAAGCTACACCTTC. The chain links TRBV3-1 (or the pseudogene TRBV3-2) to TRBJ1-2; no firm D call. Germline V lookup: CDR1 LGHDT, CDR2 YNNKEL (reference sequence). Trimming removed 4 bases at V and 9 bases at J, with 12 bases between. The CDR3 sequence is 12 residues long.

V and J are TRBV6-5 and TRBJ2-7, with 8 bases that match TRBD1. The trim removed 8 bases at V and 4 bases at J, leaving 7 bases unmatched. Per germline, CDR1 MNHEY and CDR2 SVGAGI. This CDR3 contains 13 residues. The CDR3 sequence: CASEDRDRYEQYF. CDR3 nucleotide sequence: TGTGCCAGCGAGGACAGGGATCGATACGAGCAGTACTTC.

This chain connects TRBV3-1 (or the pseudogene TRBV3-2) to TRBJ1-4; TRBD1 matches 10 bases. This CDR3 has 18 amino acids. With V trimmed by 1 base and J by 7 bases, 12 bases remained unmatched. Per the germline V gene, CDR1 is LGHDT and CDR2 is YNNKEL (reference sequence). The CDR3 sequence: CASSQGDRGRFTSEKLFF. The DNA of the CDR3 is TGTGCCAGCAGCCAAGGGGACAGGGGCCGCTTTACTTCTGAAAAACTGTTTTTT.

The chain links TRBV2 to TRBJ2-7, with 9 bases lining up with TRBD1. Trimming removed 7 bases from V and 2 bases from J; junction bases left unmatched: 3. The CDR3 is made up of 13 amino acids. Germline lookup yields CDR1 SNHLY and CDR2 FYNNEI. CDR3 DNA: TGTGCCAGCAACGGACAGGGGACCTACGAGCAGTACTTC. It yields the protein CASNGQGTYEQYF.

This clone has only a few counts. The CDR3 loop is CASSASLEGRYEQYF. The DNA of the CDR3 is TGTGCCAGCAGTGCCTCTCTCGAGGGTCGGTACGAGCAGTACTTC. This chain links TRBV27 with TRBJ2-7; TRBD2 is a possible D gene (5 bases). Germline V gene sequence: CDR1 MNHEY, CDR2 SMNVEV (reference sequence). This CDR3 is built from 15 residues. The V end lost 5 bases, the J end lost 4 bases, and 18 bases lay between the germline ends.

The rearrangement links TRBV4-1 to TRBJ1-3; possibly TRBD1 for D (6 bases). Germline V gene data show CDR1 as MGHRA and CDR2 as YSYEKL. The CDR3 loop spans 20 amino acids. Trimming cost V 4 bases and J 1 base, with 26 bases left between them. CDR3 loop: CASSLILRTGNMVSGNTIYF. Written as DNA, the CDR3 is TGCGCCAGCAGCCTTATCCTCCGAACAGGGAATATGGTATCTGGAAACACCATATATTTT.